Listed below are T cell receptor beta chains from one sample, sequenced in a study of blood T cell repertoires in COVID-19. Here immunoSEQ multiplex PCR was the method, and the copy in TCRdb shows in-frame clones only, minus some. Of approximately 200,000 clones in the sample, over 75% were seen once. The source material was PBMCs or T cells enriched from blood (not recorded which). The receptor set was obtained from a woman aged 25-40 years who had been exposed to COVID-19. Both conserved end residues are part of each CDR3. The D gene is left open where the match is weak. Size is omitted from some rows. Given values are once, few, many or a class for expanded clones.

j_call,d_call,cdr3_length,clone_size,v_call,cdr3_nt,cdr3_aa
TRBJ1-5,-,16,-,TRBV12-5,TGTGCTAGTGGTTTGGTACTATCAGGGGTTGGTCAGCCCCAGCATTTT,CASGLVLSGVGQPQHF
TRBJ2-2,-,12,-,TRBV12-3/TRBV12-4,TGTGCCAGCAGTTGGGGGCCCGGGGAGCTGTTTTTT,CASSWGPGELFF
TRBJ2-5,-,15,-,TRBV18,TGTGCCAGCTCACCACTGAGACGGGAGAGCGAGACCCAGTACTTC,CASSPLRRESETQYF
TRBJ2-7,TRBD1,15,-,TRBV19,TGTGCCAGTAGTATCCGGACAGGGCCCACCTACGAGCAGTACTTC,CASSIRTGPTYEQYF
TRBJ1-2,-,15,-,TRBV5-1,TGCGCCAGCAGCTTGGGGGAGGCAGGTTACTATGGCTACACCTTC,CASSLGEAGYYGYTF
TRBJ1-3,-,15,-,TRBV19,TGTGCCAGTAGAATCCAGGGGATCGCTGGAAACACCATATATTTT,CASRIQGIAGNTIYF
TRBJ2-5,-,13,-,TRBV12-3/TRBV12-4,TGTGCCAGCAGTTGGGGAGACCCCGAGACCCAGTACTTC,CASSWGDPETQYF
TRBJ2-5,TRBD2,14,-,TRBV19,TGTGCCAGTAGTATCCTAGCGGGAGGGGAGACCCAGTACTTC,CASSILAGGETQYF
TRBJ1-6,-,17,-,TRBV21-1,TGTGCCAGCAGCAAATGGGCCAAGAGGGCTTATGTTTCACCCCTCCACTTT,CASSKWAKRAYVSPLHF
TRBJ2-7,TRBD2,14,once,TRBV6-2/TRBV6-3,TGTGCCAGCAGTCAACTGATGACTAGCGGGAGGAAGTACTTC,CASSQLMTSGRKYF
TRBJ1-2,-,13,-,TRBV28,TGTGCCAGCAGTTTCGACAGCGCCTATGGCTACACCTTC,CASSFDSAYGYTF
TRBJ2-6,-,14,-,TRBV2,TGTGCCAGCAGTGCCCGGTCCGGGGCCAACGTCCTGACTTTC,CASSARSGANVLTF
TRBJ2-7,TRBD2,18,-,TRBV5-4,TGTGCCAGCAGCTTAGGACTAGCGGGAGGAACGAGCTCCTACGAGCAGTACTTC,CASSLGLAGGTSSYEQYF
TRBJ1-5,-,14,once,TRBV5-6,TGTGCCAGCAGCTTGGAGGGGGGCAATCAGCCCCAGCATTTT,CASSLEGGNQPQHF
TRBJ1-2,TRBD1,18,-,TRBV5-1,TGCGCCAGCAGCTTGGGCCGGGACAGCCACGCTGGCGGCTATGGCTACACCTTC,CASSLGRDSHAGGYGYTF
TRBJ2-1,-,16,-,TRBV30,TGTGCCTGGAGCTTGGAGGGAGTAAGGCTGGTGAATGAGCAGTTCTTC,CAWSLEGVRLVNEQFF
TRBJ2-6,-,15,-,TRBV15,TGTGCCACCAGCCACCCTATATCTGGGGCCAACGTCCTGACTTTC,CATSHPISGANVLTF
TRBJ2-1,TRBD2,14,-,TRBV6-5,TGTGCCAGCATGGCAGGACTAGCGGGATCTGAGCAGTTCTTC,CASMAGLAGSEQFF